This T cell receptor beta chain stems from a study of cytomegalovirus exposure and HLA in healthy donors. PCR amplification relied on 60 Vbeta primers (plus 13 Jbeta primers). The repertoire was sequenced with immunoSEQ multiplex PCR; TCRdb's copy has only in-frame clones and lacks some. There are about 140,000 clones in the sample; around 83% occur only once, and roughly 4.5% lies in the top ten. This clone was picked up one time. The CDR3 is 15 residues long. Trimming cost V 6 bases and J 6 bases; bases outside gene matches: 10. Germline CDR1 reads MNHNY; CDR2 reads SVGAGI (reference sequence). The sample consisted of PBMCs. The TCR originated in a middle-aged man in good health and CMV-seropositive. This rearrangement joins TRBV6-6 to TRBJ2-5; 10 nucleotides align to TRBD2. In DNA, the CDR3 is TGTGCCAGCAGCCCAGGAGCGGGGGGGAGGAAGACCCAGTACTTC. This codes for CASSPGAGGRKTQYF.